This T cell receptor (beta chain) was recorded in a study of immune evolution from preneoplasia to lung adenocarcinoma. Study-wide findings and caveats: Later-stage lesions seemingly showed higher T cell density and diversity than normal lung.

Between the mid-2010s and the late 2010s, patients underwent resection in Japan or China. Macro-dissection enriched premalignant or tumor cells before nucleic acid extraction. CDR3 length equals 13 residues. Only in-frame clones appear in the TCRdb table, and some are missing; sequencing was by immunoSEQ multiplex PCR. The data contain about 3,900 clones, about 79% of them singletons. Concerning this clone itself: Its antigen is still unknown.

The material sequenced was FFPE minimally invasive lung adenocarcinoma tissue. The TCR originated in a person in their 70s with lung adenocarcinoma. The rearrangement joins TRBV21-1 to TRBJ2-7; the tabulated D call, TRBD1, remains unverified against the DNA. TRBV21-1 is labeled a pseudogene. CDR3: CASSKVGPDEQYF. For the CDR3, the DNA is TGTGCCAGCAGCAAGGTTGGGCCTGACGAGCAGTACTTC.